The TCR beta chain under discussion was sequenced for a study of blood T cell repertoires in COVID-19. Study overall: The origin of the acute and convalescent COVID-19 samples was the United States, Italy and Spain. From T cells, B-cell-depleted T cells, or PBMCs came the material, which was cDNA or gDNA.

The authors' processing: Quantification of nucleated cells was approximated via reference gene primer amplification. The repertoire was sequenced with immunoSEQ multiplex PCR; TCRdb's copy has only in-frame clones and lacks some. From that table come the V and J calls and clone size; the DNA was used to work out D and trimming. The top ten clones hold less than 4.5% of a sample with over 100,000 clones, around 88% of them seen once. V dropped 6 bases and J dropped 7 bases, with 12 bases sitting between them. Germline CDR1 reads MNHEY; CDR2 reads SVGAGI. The CDR3 totals 12 residues. The Seattle patients, enrolled during active infection, were followed longitudinally.

The receptor was derived from a man aged 55-75 years with COVID-19, enrolled during active disease. The sequencing input was peripheral blood. The rearrangement uses TRBV6-5 and TRBJ1-1, with a weak D call TRBD1 (6 bases). DNA for the CDR3: TGTGCCAGCAGAAGAGTAGGGGGTGAAGCTTTCTTT. Its translation: CASRRVGGEAFF.